This T cell receptor (beta chain) was recovered during a study of Ad26.COV2.S vaccination and SARS-CoV-2 variants. Study context: Participants got Ad26.COV2.S intramuscularly, once or twice 56 days apart. Findings and limits, study-wide: Reported post-vaccination CD8+ and CD4+ T cell responses to spike showed substantial breadth.

Here immunoSEQ multiplex PCR was the method, and the copy in TCRdb shows in-frame clones only, minus some. The table records about 400,000 clones, 89% of them present only once. J gave up 3 bases and V 3 bases, and 8 bases lay outside the gene matches. The germline gives CDR1 SGHNT, CDR2 YENEEA. CDR3 length: 15 residues. Described treatment: some 19 received Ad26.COV2.S at low or high dose, single or two shots; 5 received placebo; per-sample allocation not given. It was on day 63 after the first vaccine or placebo injection that samples were taken. The vaccine delivered Wuhan-strain SARS-CoV-2 spike through an Ad26 vector. This clone came up once. What it binds is not known.

V gene TRBV11-3 combines with J gene TRBJ2-7, with 7 bases identical to TRBD1. The sequence came from a person between 18 and 60 years old who received the Ad26.COV2.S COVID-19 vaccine or a placebo. The sequences come from peripheral blood, collected in a trial of Ad26.COV2.S vaccine versus placebo. The CDR3 region has the DNA TGTGCCAGCAGCTTTAGGGGGCGAGACCTCTACGAGCAGTACTTC. This codes for CASSFRGRDLYEQYF.